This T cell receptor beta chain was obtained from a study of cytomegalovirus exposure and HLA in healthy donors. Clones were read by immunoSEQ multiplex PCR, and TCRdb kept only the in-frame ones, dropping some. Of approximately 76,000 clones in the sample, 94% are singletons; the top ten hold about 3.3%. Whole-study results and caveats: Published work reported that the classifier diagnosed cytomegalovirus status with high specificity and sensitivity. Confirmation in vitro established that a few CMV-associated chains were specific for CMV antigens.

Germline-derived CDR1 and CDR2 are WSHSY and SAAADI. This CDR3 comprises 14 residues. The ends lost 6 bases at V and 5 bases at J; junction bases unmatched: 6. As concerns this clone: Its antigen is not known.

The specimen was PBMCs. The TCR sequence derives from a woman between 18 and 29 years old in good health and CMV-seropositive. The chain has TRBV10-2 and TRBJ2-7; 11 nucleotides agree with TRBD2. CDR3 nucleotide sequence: TGCGCCAGCAGGAATAGCGGGAGGGGAGACGAGCAGTACTTC. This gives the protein CASRNSGRGDEQYF.